These 6 T cell receptor beta chains came from one sample sequenced in a study of CD8 T cells in Susac syndrome. Random-hexamer reverse transcription was applied to roughly 0.45 to 1 ug RNA. TCRdb called the immunoSEQ multiplex PCR reads again in MiXCR, with one record for every CDR3 protein. The sample consists of some 18,000 distinct CDR3 sequences, 90% to 95% of them appearing once. Sample: CD8+ T cells from PBMCs. These receptors were collected from a human donor in good health.

This rearrangement joins TRBV6-6 to TRBJ1-2; D is unclear. CDR3 size: 15 residues. Germline loops: CDR1 MNHNY, CDR2 SVGAGI (reference sequence). Trimming took 3 bases from V and 0 from J, leaving 11 bases between them. This chain's CDR3 is CASSYVRDSNYGYTF. Written as DNA, the CDR3 is TGTGCCAGCAGTTATGTTCGGGATTCTAACTATGGCTACACCTTC.

The chain employs TRBV5-6 and TRBJ2-5, with 12 nucleotides matching TRBD2. Trimming removed 4 bases from V and 4 bases from J; junction bases left unmatched: 8. The germline V gene encodes CDR1 SGHDT and CDR2 YYEEEE. The CDR3 spans 16 residues. The CDR3 spells CASSEDLAGGLETQYF. CDR3 bases: TGTGCCAGCAGCGAAGACCTAGCGGGAGGGCTAGAGACCCAGTACTTC.

The chain links TRBV3-1 to TRBJ2-5; D assignment may be TRBD1 or TRBD2 (5 bases each). Trimming shortened V by 0 bases and J by 3 bases, and 11 bases separated the two germline ends. The V gene's germline CDR1 is LGHDT and CDR2 YNNKEL (reference sequence). The length of the CDR3 is 15 residues. In DNA, the CDR3 is TGTGCCAGCAGCCAAGAGGAAAGGGGAGAAGAGACCCAGTACTTC. It encodes CASSQEERGEETQYF.

The chain recombines TRBV27 with TRBJ2-7, with 7 positions matching TRBD2. Germline lookup yields CDR1 MNHEY and CDR2 SMNVEV (reference sequence). With V trimmed by 2 bases and J by 2 bases, 6 bases remained unmatched. This CDR3 spans 15 amino acids. CDR3 protein: CASSLEGTIPYEQYF. CDR3 nucleotide sequence: TGTGCCAGCAGTTTAGAGGGGACTATTCCCTACGAGCAGTACTTC.

J is TRBJ2-5 and V is TRBV7-9; D gene uncertain. The germline gives CDR1 SEHNR, CDR2 FQNEAQ (reference sequence). This CDR3 is 12 amino acids long. With 1 base removed from V and 5 bases from J, the gap between germline ends came to 5 bases. The CDR3 loop reads CASSLVVETQYF. In DNA, the CDR3 is TGTGCCAGCAGCTTAGTCGTTGAGACCCAGTACTTC.

The chain links TRBV7-9 to TRBJ2-1; D gene ambiguous. Germline CDR1 is SEHNR and CDR2 is FQNEAQ (reference sequence). The V and J ends lost 4 bases and 5 bases respectively, with 18 bases between them. The CDR3 is 16 amino acids. As DNA, the CDR3 is TGTGCCAGCAGCTCTAGAGCTCCAGTAAAAAACAATGAGCAGTTCTTC. It encodes CASSSRAPVKNNEQFF. The complete variable domain, with remaining parts taken from reference TRBV7-9 and TRBJ2-1, reads DTGVSQNPRHKITKRGQNVTFRCDPISEHNRLYWYRQTLGQGPEFLTYFQNEAQLEKSRLLSDRFSAERPKGSFSTLEIQRTEQGDSAMYLCASSSRAPVKNNEQFFGPGTRLTVL.